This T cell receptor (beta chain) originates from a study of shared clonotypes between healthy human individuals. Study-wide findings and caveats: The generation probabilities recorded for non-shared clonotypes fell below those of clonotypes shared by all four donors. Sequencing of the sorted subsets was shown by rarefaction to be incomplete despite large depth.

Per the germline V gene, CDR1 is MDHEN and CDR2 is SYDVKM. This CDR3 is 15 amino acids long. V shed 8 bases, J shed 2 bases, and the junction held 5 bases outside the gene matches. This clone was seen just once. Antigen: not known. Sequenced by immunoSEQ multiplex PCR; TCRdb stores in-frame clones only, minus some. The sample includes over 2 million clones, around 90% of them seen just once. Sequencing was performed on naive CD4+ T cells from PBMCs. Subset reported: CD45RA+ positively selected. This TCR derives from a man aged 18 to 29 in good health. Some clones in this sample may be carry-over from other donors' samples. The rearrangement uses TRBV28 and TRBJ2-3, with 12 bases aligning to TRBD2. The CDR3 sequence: CASLGTSGPTDTQYF. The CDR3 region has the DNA TGTGCCAGCCTCGGGACTAGCGGGCCCACAGATACGCAGTATTTT.